This entry is about one T cell receptor beta chain. What it binds is not known. The CDR3 covers 15 residues. CDR1 and CDR2 from the germline V gene are LNHNV and YYDKDF (reference sequence). The germline V and J ends were trimmed by 8 bases and 1 base, with 17 bases remaining between them. Profiled with immunoSEQ multiplex PCR; TCRdb holds only in-frame clones, not every one. The sample has approximately 79,000 clones; 86% are singletons. The sample belongs to a study of T cell responses to AZD1222 COVID-19 vaccine. Study-wide findings and caveats: The reported proportion of spike-specific TCRs targeting unmutated variant regions was nearly half. Spike-specific TCR repertoires showed rising breadth and depth after two AZD1222 doses. Of the AZD1222 recipients, only five to seven were seropositive at baseline.

The chain recombines TRBV15 with TRBJ2-5; TRBD2 might be the D (6 bases). The sequenced sample was peripheral blood, obtained on day 0 of AZD1222 vaccination. This receptor was obtained from an adult in good health. The CDR3 region has the DNA TGTGCCACCGCAGGTGGTAGCGGAGCCCAAGAGACCCAGTACTTC. This sequence encodes CATAGGSGAQETQYF. Variable domain in full (rest from reference TRBV15 and TRBJ2-5): DAMVIQNPRYQVTQFGKPVTLSCSQTLNHNVMYWYQQKSSQAPKLLFHYYDKDFNNEADTPDNFQSRRPNTSFCFLDIRSPGLGDTAMYLCATAGGSGAQETQYFGPGTRLLVL.